These T cell receptor beta chains were read from a single sample in a study of technical replicates of blood from a few donors. TCRdb keeps only in-frame clones here, not all; method: immunoSEQ multiplex PCR. This table has approximately 78,000 clones, around nine tenths appearing once. Material: T cells isolated from PBMCs. These receptors were obtained from a human donor in good health. CDR3s include the opening cysteine and the closing phenylalanine or tryptophan.

V gene | CDR3 length | CDR3 protein
TRBV7-3 | 14 | CASSLKGQGYEQYF
TRBV10-3 | 18 | CAISEVGGRVNSNQPQHF
TRBV19 | 12 | CASTDRDSVFHF
TRBV7-2 | 11 | CASRWTKEQFF
TRBV27 | 14 | CASSLGTGVNEQFF
TRBV6-5 | 14 | CASSYLREDRLAFF
TRBV5-8 | 14 | CASSLRQGGTEAFF
TRBV6-1 | 15 | CASSEESGGLYEQYF
TRBV11-2 | 13 | CASSATGVEGYTF
TRBV7-3 | 15 | CASSVAGVSYNEQFF
TRBV7-9 | 14 | CASRELTGNYEQYF
TRBV28 | 19 | CASSLLGGGGPLLPYEQYF
TRBV4-1 | 17 | CASSQGIGGSSYNEQFF
TRBV15 | 14 | CATSRDKTSYGYTF
TRBV6-1 | 16 | CASSEPGGATNEKLFF
TRBV5-6 | 13 | CASATGLSYEQYF
TRBV14 | 13 | CASSHTQLYGYTF
TRBV7-6 | 15 | CASSLEGRVYYEQYF
TRBV19 | 13 | CASSSGNVYEQYF
TRBV5-6 | 15 | CASSLGRYSYNEQFF
TRBV10-2 | 16 | CASRRGRTGSNYEQYF
TRBV9 | 13 | CASRGQGAETQYF
TRBV6-5 | 15 | CASRIGTGLGYGYTF